One and the same sample provided the 22 T cell receptor beta chains below, sequenced in a study of regulatory T cells in long-lasting Graves disease (dated by TCRdb to the early 2020s). In light of the paper, this sample's time point label describes: newly diagnosed GD, antithyroid drugs for less than 3 months. For both TCR sequencing and RNA sequencing, RNA was extracted from PBMCs in TRIzol. The library was prepared using multiplex PCR. The sequencing machine was an Illumina HiSeq 4000. CDR3 regions were amplified by Arm-PCR with iRepertoire HTBI primers to construct TCR beta libraries. TCRdb reworked the public reads: Q25 trimming with fastp, MiXCR clone assembly, productive beta chains retained. Every entry covers one CDR3 protein and lists the most common genes and DNA from its rows. This sample lists some 600,000 distinct CDR3 sequences; roughly 15% were detected once. Together, the top ten hold about 11% of the sample.

These data also formed part of another study, on T cells in Graves' hyperthyroidism and ophthalmopathy.

This specimen was peripheral blood mononuclear cells (PBMCs), taken at new diagnosis, from a patient treated with antithyroid drugs. All receptors derive from a man aged 18 to 29 with Graves disease. Donor details come from another sample of the same person, matched by shared clones.

This clonotype was observed many times. The gene calls are TRBV12-5 and TRBJ2-1, with D hard to call. Germline loops: CDR1 LGHNT, CDR2 FRNRAP. The CDR3 runs to 16 residues. With 5 bases removed from V and 0 bases from J, the gap between germline ends came to 14 bases. The CDR3 sequence is CASGPSAADSYNEQFF. CDR3 bases: TGTGCTAGTGGTCCTTCCGCGGCCGACTCCTACAATGAGCAGTTCTTC. The complete variable domain, with remaining parts taken from reference TRBV12-5 and TRBJ2-1, reads DARVTQTPRHKVTEMGQEVTMRCQPILGHNTVFWYRQTMMQGLELLAYFRNRAPLDDSGMPKDRFSAEMPDATLATLKIQPSEPRDSAVYFCASGPSAADSYNEQFFGPGTRLTVL.

This clonotype was observed at least ten times. This chain uses TRBV30 with TRBJ2-3; tentatively, D is TRBD2 (5 bases). This CDR3 is 16 amino acids long. CDR1 is GTSNPN, CDR2 SVGIG, per germline (reference sequence). Trimming stripped 2 bases from V and 2 bases from J, with 17 bases between. The CDR3 loop is CAWSLLVQKITDTQYF. The CDR3 nucleotides read TGTGCCTGGAGTCTACTAGTCCAGAAAATCACAGATACGCAGTATTTT.

This clonotype was seen a handful of times. This chain links TRBV11-2 with TRBJ2-5; 8 bases match TRBD2. This CDR3 has 16 residues. The V gene end was trimmed by 5 bases and the J gene end by 5 bases; junction bases not matched to a gene: 13. Germline assignment: CDR1 SGHAT and CDR2 FQNNGV. The CDR3 here is CASSPIGAGGGETQYF. In nucleotides, the CDR3 is TGTGCCAGCAGCCCCATAGGGGCGGGAGGCGGGGAGACCCAGTACTTC.

This clonotype was counted at least ten times. This chain connects TRBV5-6 to TRBJ2-7; weak D call: TRBD2 (5 bases). V was trimmed by 2 bases and J by 2 bases, leaving 8 bases between them. Per the germline V gene, CDR1 is SGHDT and CDR2 is YYEEEE. This CDR3 comprises 13 residues. The CDR3 DNA is TGTGCCAGCAGCTTTTCGGGGACCTACGAGCAGTACTTC. Its protein product is CASSFSGTYEQYF.

This clonotype has just a few counts. This chain connects TRBV19 to TRBJ2-3, with a possible D match to TRBD1 (6 bases). Looked up from germline, CDR1 is LNHDA and CDR2 is SQIVND (reference sequence). The CDR3 totals 15 residues. V was cut by 4 bases and J by 2 bases, with 13 bases left in between. The CDR3 region has the DNA TGTGCCAGTAGTACTTACAGGGAGACCACAGATACGCAGTATTTT. As protein: CASSTYRETTDTQYF.

V is TRBV14 and J is TRBJ1-4; D is ambiguous. There are 11 residues in the CDR3. Per germline, CDR1 SGHDN and CDR2 FVKESK. V was cut by 4 bases and J by 9 bases, with 6 bases left in between. CDR3 sequence reads: CASSPGKKLFF. The DNA of the CDR3 is TGTGCCAGCAGCCCTGGGAAAAAACTGTTTTTT.

This clonotype was picked up many times. J is TRBJ2-7 and V is TRBV20-1; D is possibly TRBD2 (5 bases). The V and J ends lost 7 bases and 0 bases respectively, with 10 bases between them. The length of the CDR3 is 12 residues. Per the germline V gene, CDR1 is DFQATT and CDR2 is SNEGSKA (reference sequence). CDR3 sequence (DNA): TGCAGTGTCGCTAGCCACTCCTACGAGCAGTACTTC. Translating it yields CSVASHSYEQYF.

This clonotype was counted between two and nine times. The V and J genes are TRBV9 and TRBJ2-7; D is unresolved. Trimming stripped 0 bases from V and 0 bases from J, with 10 bases between. The CDR3 has 15 residues. Per the germline V gene, CDR1 is SGDLS and CDR2 is YYNGEE. The CDR3 is CASSVGGGVSYEQYF. The CDR3 coding sequence is TGTGCCAGCAGCGTAGGGGGTGGTGTCTCCTACGAGCAGTACTTC. Full variable domain (outside the CDR3, taken from reference TRBV9 and TRBJ2-7): DSGVTQTPKHLITATGQRVTLRCSPRSGDLSVYWYQQSLDQGLQFLIQYYNGEERAKGNILERFSAQQFPDLHSELNLSSLELGDSALYFCASSVGGGVSYEQYFGPGTRLTVT.

In its sample, this clonotype was seen many times. The chain has TRBV28 and TRBJ2-4, with D possibly matching TRBD1 (6 bases). There are 16 residues in the CDR3. V was pared by 2 bases and J by 8 bases, with 19 bases between. CDR1 and CDR2 from the germline V gene are MDHEN and SYDVKM. This chain's CDR3 is CASSLRSTGQADIQYF. CDR3 DNA sequence: TGTGCCAGCAGTTTACGATCCACAGGGCAGGCGGACATTCAGTACTTC.

This clonotype was picked up many times. The chain couples TRBV27 to TRBJ1-2, with D maybe TRBD1 (6 bases). Looked up from germline, CDR1 is MNHEY and CDR2 is SMNVEV (reference sequence). CDR3 length: 16 residues. V was pared by 4 bases and J by 3 bases, with 18 bases between. The CDR3 region is CASSYRARGLDYGYTF. The CDR3 DNA reads TGTGCCAGCAGTTACAGGGCGAGAGGACTGGACTATGGCTACACCTTC.

Comment on this clonotype: Since a much larger clone is just one base distant, this may be a read error. The chain recombines TRBV2 with TRBJ2-1, with no clear D. The germline V gene encodes CDR1 SNHLY and CDR2 FYNNEI. Between the trimmed V and J ends, which lost 3 bases and 8 bases, there was a span of 8 bases. This CDR3 is built from 12 residues. The CDR3 spells CASSDMRYEQFF. The CDR3, as DNA: TGTGCCAGCAGTGATATGCGGTATGAGCAGTTCTTC.

Many counts were recorded for this clonotype. V is TRBV12-3 or TRBV12-4 and J is TRBJ1-1, with D possibly matching TRBD1 (6 bases). The CDR3 contains 15 residues. Deletions cut 5 bases from V and 4 bases from J, with 17 bases between. The CDR3 DNA follows: TGTGCCAGCAGTCCCGGGACCCGGGGGGCCACTGAAGCTTTCTTT. This codes for CASSPGTRGATEAFF.

This clonotype was observed many times. The genes are TRBV18 and TRBJ2-2, with a possible D match to TRBD1 (5 bases). In germline, CDR1 is KGHSH, CDR2 LQKENI. The germline V and J ends were trimmed by 3 bases and 0 bases, with 11 bases remaining between them. The CDR3 is 16 amino acids. The CDR3 region has the DNA TGTGCCAGCTCACCCTATCCAGGGACGAACACCGGGGAGCTGTTTTTT. It is translated as CASSPYPGTNTGELFF.

The rearrangement joins TRBV7-3 to TRBJ2-1, with D tentatively TRBD1 or TRBD2 (5 bases each). Trimming removed 0 bases from V and 5 bases from J, with 11 bases in between. The CDR3 extends over 15 amino acids. CDR1 and CDR2 (germline): SGHTA, FQGTGA. CDR3 DNA: TGTGCCAGCAGCTTAACCCGGGACCAGAACAATGAGCAGTTCTTC. The encoded protein is CASSLTRDQNNEQFF.

This clonotype was seen ten or more times. The V and J genes are TRBV28 and TRBJ2-6, with D maybe TRBD1 (5 bases). This CDR3 has 15 residues. Trimming pared 4 bases from V and 1 base from J, leaving 8 bases between. Germline V gene data show CDR1 as MDHEN and CDR2 as SYDVKM. The CDR3 loop is CASSSSGSGANVLTF. In nucleotides, the CDR3 is TGTGCCAGCAGTTCCTCAGGGTCTGGGGCCAACGTCCTGACTTTC.

This clonotype has ten or more counts. The chain recombines TRBV3-1 with TRBJ2-1, with no clear D. Trimming cost V 3 bases and J 7 bases, with 13 bases left between them. The CDR3 is 14 residues long. From germline, CDR1 is LGHDT and CDR2 YNNKEL (reference sequence). CDR3 nucleotides: TGTGCCAGCAGCCATGGCGGCGAGCCTAATGAGCAGTTCTTC. It yields the protein CASSHGGEPNEQFF.

This clonotype appeared many times. The chain employs TRBV13 and TRBJ2-4, with D hard to call. The CDR3 is made up of 15 amino acids. Trimming pared 3 bases from V and 1 base from J, leaving 10 bases between. Germline CDR1 is PRHDT and CDR2 is FYEKMQ (reference sequence). CDR3 sequence reads: CASSFGLMAKNIQYF. CDR3 nucleotide sequence: TGTGCCAGCAGCTTCGGTCTTATGGCCAAAAACATTCAGTACTTC.

Many counts were recorded for this clonotype. The genes are TRBV12-3 or TRBV12-4 and TRBJ1-4; D remains unclear. The V end was cut by 6 bases, the J end by 0 bases, with 8 bases between. This CDR3 has 14 amino acids. The CDR3 here is CASSLGTTNEKLFF. The CDR3 bases are TGTGCCAGCAGCCTAGGGACAACTAATGAAAAACTGTTTTTT.

This clonotype was observed a handful of times. V usage is TRBV12-3 or TRBV12-4 and J usage is TRBJ2-7; D might be TRBD2 (5 bases). V was cut by 5 bases and J by 5 bases, with 19 bases left in between. The CDR3 extends over 15 amino acids. The CDR3 coding sequence is TGTGCCAGCAGTCCCGGGTGGCCCGGAGGAAACGAGCAGTACTTC. As protein: CASSPGWPGGNEQYF.

This clonotype has a handful of counts. This may be a read error, as it is one base from a much larger clone. J is TRBJ1-4 and V is TRBV2; 9 bases agree with TRBD1. The CDR3 is made up of 14 amino acids. Germline CDR1 is SNHLY and CDR2 is FYNNEI. This CDR3 is CASSYDRGSEKLLF. The CDR3 nucleotides read TGTGCCAGCAGTTACGACAGGGGGAGTGAAAAACTGCTTTTT.

Comments on this clonotype: A much larger clone differs from this one at a single base, so this may be a read error. This chain joins TRBV5-5 and TRBJ2-1, with D perhaps assigned TRBD1 or TRBD2 (6 bases each). Germline V CDR1 and CDR2: SGHKS, YYEKEE (reference sequence). The CDR3 contains 16 residues. The CDR3 is CVSSLEGEASYNEQFF. CDR3 DNA: TGTGTCAGCAGCTTGGAGGGGGAGGCGTCCTACAATGAGCAGTTCTTC.

The chain uses TRBV7-9 and TRBJ2-2; D assignment may be TRBD1 or TRBD2 (6 bases each). This CDR3 has 14 amino acids. V lost 6 bases and J lost 3, with 11 bases in between. Germline CDR1 SEHNR, CDR2 FQNEAQ (reference sequence). The CDR3 DNA sequence: TGTGCCAGCAGATGGGGGGCGGACACCGGGGAGCTGTTTTTT. Its protein is CASRWGADTGELFF.